This T cell receptor beta chain comes out of a study of blood T cells in healthy people across ages. The germline V gene encodes CDR1 MNHNY and CDR2 SVGAGI (reference sequence). This CDR3 is 12 amino acids long. Trimming removed 6 bases at V and 6 bases at J, with 9 bases between. Study-level results: Any changes in expanded clonotypes were possibly confounded, as donor CMV status remained unknown. Roughly linearly, TCR beta diversity per million T cells fell as age increased.

With regard to this clonotype: What it binds is unknown.

Using a J-beta primer mix together with a sample-barcoded 5' primer, a second PCR was run for roughly 6 to 12 cycles. A single record per CDR3 protein comes from TCRdb applying MiXCR to the 5' RACE reads. The sample yields about 1.4 million distinct CDR3 sequences, almost 60% seen once. This sequence joins TRBV6-6 and TRBJ1-5; no definite D call. The sample consisted of blood. The sequence was collected from a man aged 18-30 years in good health. CDR3 DNA sequence: TGTGCCAGCAGCCACGTGGGTCAGCCCCAGCATTTT. Its protein product is CASSHVGQPQHF.